This is a list of T cell receptor beta chains from one sample in a study of blood T cell repertoires in COVID-19. The protocol was immunoSEQ multiplex PCR, while the TCRdb copy is restricted to in-frame clones and leaves out a portion. The sample has approximately 150,000 clones, roughly 84% seen once. The sequenced sample was peripheral blood. These receptors all come from a human donor in a cohort sampled during active COVID-19. CDR3s leave out the opening cysteine and the closing phenylalanine or tryptophan. The order of the fields is V gene, J gene, CDR3 protein.

V: TRBV9; J: TRBJ2-1; CDR3: ASSPGLAGTGEQF
V: TRBV5-4; J: TRBJ1-1; CDR3: ASSLALDWRNTEAF
V: TRBV28; J: TRBJ2-5; CDR3: ASSLSTVQETQY
V: TRBV19; J: TRBJ1-1; CDR3: ASSGTGATNTEAF
V: TRBV5-1; J: TRBJ1-2; CDR3: ASSFGTPGVIGYT
V: TRBV9; J: TRBJ1-2; CDR3: ASSRNRGSNYGYT
V: TRBV19; J: TRBJ1-2; CDR3: ASSSQAGYGYT
V: TRBV24-1; J: TRBJ2-2; CDR3: ATSDPQGYTGELF
V: TRBV9; J: TRBJ1-1; CDR3: ASSPRGGTAEMNTEAF
V: TRBV19; J: TRBJ2-3; CDR3: ASRGPRGYTQY
V: TRBV28; J: TRBJ2-7; CDR3: ASSSVPGQGARPYEQY
V: TRBV7-9; J: TRBJ1-1; CDR3: ASSLSGGAGVNTEAF
V: TRBV4-1; J: TRBJ1-5; CDR3: ASSQGGGSQPQH
V: TRBV14; J: TRBJ2-5; CDR3: ASSQDLDSYQETQY
V: TRBV28; J: TRBJ1-5; CDR3: ASSWGLGLFSEDQPQH
V: TRBV5-1; J: TRBJ2-3; CDR3: ASSLDDQGAPATDTQY
V: TRBV4-1; J: TRBJ1-1; CDR3: ASSRTQVLNTEAF
V: TRBV18; J: TRBJ1-3; CDR3: ASSPSPDRNGNTIY
V: TRBV5-8; J: TRBJ2-7; CDR3: ASSYSYREGVYEQY
V: TRBV10-2; J: TRBJ1-1; CDR3: ASSLGLDTEAF
V: TRBV24-1; J: TRBJ2-7; CDR3: ATSEGGTGRGEQY
V: TRBV9; J: TRBJ2-5; CDR3: ASSQSGGWQETQY
V: TRBV6-2/TRBV6-3; J: TRBJ2-3; CDR3: ASSYGQSVDTQY
V: TRBV28; J: TRBJ2-5; CDR3: ASSSRRSGEETQY
V: TRBV25-1; J: TRBJ2-2; CDR3: ASSAWVSDRAGTGELF
V: TRBV11-2; J: TRBJ2-2; CDR3: ASSQSLAGGAGELF
V: TRBV7-9; J: TRBJ1-4; CDR3: ASSTGQNEKLF
V: TRBV7-2; J: TRBJ2-1; CDR3: ASSLGQGVGEQF
V: TRBV3-1/TRBV3-2; J: TRBJ2-5; CDR3: ASSQVGDRVDGETQY
V: TRBV20-1; J: TRBJ1-6; CDR3: SSPGQGSLH
V: TRBV2; J: TRBJ1-2; CDR3: AWGANYGYT
V: TRBV10-3; J: TRBJ2-1; CDR3: AIRRTSGGSPNHEQF
V: TRBV6-1; J: TRBJ1-2; CDR3: ASTGTQYSYGYT